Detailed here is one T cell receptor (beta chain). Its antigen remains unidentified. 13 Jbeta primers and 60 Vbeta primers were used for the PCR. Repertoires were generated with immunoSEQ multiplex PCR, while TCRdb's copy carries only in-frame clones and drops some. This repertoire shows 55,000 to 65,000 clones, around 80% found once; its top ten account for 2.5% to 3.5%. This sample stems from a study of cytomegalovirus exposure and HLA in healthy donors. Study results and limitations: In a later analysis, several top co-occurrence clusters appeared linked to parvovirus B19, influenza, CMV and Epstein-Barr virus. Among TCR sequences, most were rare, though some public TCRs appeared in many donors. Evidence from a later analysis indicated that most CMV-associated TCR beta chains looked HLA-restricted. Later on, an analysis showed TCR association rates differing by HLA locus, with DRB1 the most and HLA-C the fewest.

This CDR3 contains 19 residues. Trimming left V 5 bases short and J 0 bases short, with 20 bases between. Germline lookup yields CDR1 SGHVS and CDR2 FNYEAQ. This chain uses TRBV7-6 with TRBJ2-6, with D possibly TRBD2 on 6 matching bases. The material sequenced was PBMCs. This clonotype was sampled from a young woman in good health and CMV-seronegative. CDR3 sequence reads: CASSGPLQLTSSGANVLTF. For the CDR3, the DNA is TGTGCCAGCAGCGGACCCCTACAGTTGACTAGCTCTGGGGCCAACGTCCTGACTTTC.